A selection of T cell receptor beta chains follows, all from one sample in a study of blood T cell repertoires in COVID-19. Only in-frame clones appear in the TCRdb table, and some are missing; sequencing was by immunoSEQ multiplex PCR. The sample consists of 50,000 or so clones, around 84% of them appearing once. The sequenced material came from peripheral blood. All receptors derive from a man in his fifties or sixties with acute or convalescent COVID-19. CDR3s include the opening cysteine and the closing phenylalanine or tryptophan. A D gene is named only where the DNA matches it firmly. Clone size is shown for a subset of rows, as once, few, many or a class of expanded clone.

D gene,clone size,V gene,J gene,CDR3 protein,CDR3 DNA
TRBD1,.,TRBV7-3,TRBJ1-1,CASSGDRGEAFF,TGTGCCAGCAGCGGGGACAGGGGCGAAGCTTTCTTT
TRBD1,.,TRBV30,TRBJ1-1,CAWSVDRAVFF,TGTGCCTGGAGTGTGGACAGGGCGGTTTTCTTT
.,few,TRBV7-6,TRBJ1-2,CASSLVAGENYGYTF,TGTGCCAGCAGCTTAGTGGCAGGGGAAAACTATGGCTACACCTTC
.,once,TRBV9,TRBJ1-2,CASTRDPGYVYGYTF,TGTGCCAGCACCCGAGATCCAGGCTACGTCTATGGCTACACCTTC
TRBD1,.,TRBV3-1/TRBV3-2,TRBJ2-5,CASSQLTGEETQYF,TGTGCCAGCAGCCAGTTGACAGGGGAAGAGACCCAGTACTTC
.,.,TRBV6-2/TRBV6-3,TRBJ1-5,CASSYEGYSNQPQHF,TGTGCCAGCAGTTATGAGGGTTATAGCAATCAGCCCCAGCATTTT
.,.,TRBV5-1,TRBJ1-1,CASSSSVMNTEAFF,TGCGCCAGCAGCTCCAGCGTCATGAACACTGAAGCTTTCTTT
.,.,TRBV9,TRBJ1-2,CASSSHRNNYGYTF,TGTGCCAGCAGCTCACACAGGAACAACTATGGCTACACCTTC
TRBD1,few,TRBV14,TRBJ1-4,CASSRTGGEKLFF,TGTGCCAGCAGTCGGACAGGGGGCGAAAAACTGTTTTTT
.,few,TRBV19,TRBJ1-5,CASSASGRGNQPQHF,TGTGCCAGTAGTGCCTCGGGGAGAGGCAATCAGCCCCAGCATTTT
TRBD2,.,TRBV27,TRBJ2-1,CASSRGLAGGNEQFF,TGTGCCAGCAGCCGCGGACTAGCGGGAGGCAATGAGCAGTTCTTC
.,.,TRBV14,TRBJ2-7,CASSQVSGLYLWEQYF,TGTGCCAGCAGCCAAGTATCCGGACTATACCTCTGGGAGCAGTACTTC
.,.,TRBV18,TRBJ2-7,CASSQADSDYEQYF,TGTGCCAGCTCACAGGCGGACAGTGACTACGAGCAGTACTTC
TRBD1,.,TRBV3-1/TRBV3-2,TRBJ1-2,CASSSGDSLYGYTF,TGTGCCAGCAGCTCCGGGGACAGCCTCTATGGCTACACCTTC
TRBD2,.,TRBV25-1,TRBJ2-3,CASSEQRGGTDTQYF,TGTGCCAGCAGTGAGCAGCGGGGGGGCACAGATACGCAGTATTTT
.,.,TRBV7-9,TRBJ1-2,CASSLVANYGYTF,TGTGCCAGCAGCTTAGTAGCTAACTATGGCTACACCTTC
.,few,TRBV19,TRBJ1-2,CASAMVWNYGYTF,TGTGCCAGTGCGATGGTCTGGAACTATGGCTACACCTTC
TRBD2,.,TRBV19,TRBJ2-1,CASSIGGLAGSTNEQFF,TGTGCCAGTAGTATAGGTGGACTAGCGGGGAGTACCAATGAGCAGTTCTTC
TRBD1,.,TRBV5-1,TRBJ2-4,CASSLRQGDDIQYF,TGCGCCAGCAGCTTACGACAGGGGGACGACATTCAGTACTTC
TRBD1,.,TRBV19,TRBJ2-7,CASSPRTGLTYEQYF,TGTGCCAGTAGTCCTAGGACAGGGCTAACCTACGAGCAGTACTTC
TRBD2,.,TRBV9,TRBJ2-1,CASSGRPGGLAGIFNEQFF,TGTGCCAGCAGCGGCCGGCCTGGTGGACTAGCGGGTATCTTCAATGAGCAGTTCTTC
TRBD2,.,TRBV7-2,TRBJ2-1,CASSLTSGRYNEQFF,TGTGCCAGCAGCTTGACTAGCGGAAGATACAATGAGCAGTTCTTC
TRBD1,few,TRBV28,TRBJ1-4,CASRDTGGGEKLFF,TGTGCCAGCAGGGATACAGGGGGTGGTGAAAAACTGTTTTTT
TRBD1,.,TRBV7-9,TRBJ1-2,CASSYTTGGDGYTF,TGTGCCAGCAGCTACACCACAGGGGGAGATGGCTACACCTTC
TRBD1,.,TRBV27,TRBJ2-5,CASSLSTGGGETQYF,TGTGCCAGCAGTTTATCGACAGGGGGGGGAGAGACCCAGTACTTC
.,.,TRBV9,TRBJ2-2,CASSGGSYTGELFF,TGTGCCAGCAGCGGTGGCTCCTACACCGGGGAGCTGTTTTTT
.,.,TRBV7-2,TRBJ1-2,CASSLGLGNYGYTF,TGTGCCAGCAGCTTAGGGCTCGGGAACTATGGCTACACCTTC
TRBD1,once,TRBV10-3,TRBJ2-7,CAISESRRTGEPYEQYF,TGTGCCATCAGTGAGTCTCGGCGGACAGGGGAACCCTACGAGCAGTACTTC
.,.,TRBV19,TRBJ1-6,CASSPPGHLINGSPLHF,TGTGCCAGTAGTCCGCCGGGACACTTGATTAATGGTTCACCCCTCCACTTT
.,.,TRBV14,TRBJ1-6,CASSQQGAYNSPLHF,TGTGCCAGCAGCCAACAGGGTGCCTATAATTCACCCCTCCACTTT
.,.,TRBV7-3,TRBJ2-3,CASSLGGAADTQYF,TGTGCCAGCAGCTTAGGTGGGGCCGCAGATACGCAGTATTTT
TRBD1,.,TRBV2,TRBJ1-6,CASSGDRGGSPLHF,TGTGCCAGCAGCGGGGACAGGGGCGGTTCACCCCTCCACTTT
.,.,TRBV2,TRBJ2-2,CASRTPRGTGELFF,TGTGCCAGCAGGACCCCCAGAGGCACCGGGGAGCTGTTTTTT
.,.,TRBV5-1,TRBJ2-1,CASSDTRLSSYNEQFF,TGCGCCAGCAGCGATACCAGACTGAGCTCCTACAATGAGCAGTTCTTC
.,once,TRBV19,TRBJ2-1,CASSMEGSSYNEQFF,TGTGCCAGTAGTATGGAGGGAAGCTCCTACAATGAGCAGTTCTTC
TRBD1,.,TRBV5-1,TRBJ2-7,CASSLWTGPYEQYF,TGCGCCAGCAGCTTATGGACAGGTCCCTACGAGCAGTACTTC
.,once,TRBV30,TRBJ1-1,CAWSVDRDTEAFF,TGTGCCTGGAGTGTAGATAGAGACACTGAAGCTTTCTTT
.,.,TRBV21-1,TRBJ1-1,CASSNKGGGMNTEAFF,TGTGCCAGCAGCAACAAGGGAGGAGGAATGAACACTGAAGCTTTCTTT
.,.,TRBV19,TRBJ1-1,CASSIAPAKAFF,TGTGCCAGTAGTATCGCGCCCGCTAAAGCTTTCTTT
.,.,TRBV6-1,TRBJ1-1,CASSDLAEPNTEAFF,TGTGCCAGCAGTGATCTAGCAGAACCAAACACTGAAGCTTTCTTT
TRBD2,.,TRBV5-1,TRBJ2-5,CASSLAGREGETQYF,TGCGCCAGCAGCTTGGCCGGGAGGGAAGGGGAGACCCAGTACTTC
.,once,TRBV11-2,TRBJ2-3,CASSLEPLTVGLIDTQYF,TGTGCCAGCAGCTTAGAACCCCTTACAGTGGGCTTAATAGATACGCAGTATTTT
.,.,TRBV7-8,TRBJ1-1,CASSPTVRGEAFF,TGTGCCAGCAGCCCGACGGTGCGGGGTGAAGCTTTCTTT
.,.,TRBV7-3,TRBJ1-4,CASSLKTGRPATNEKLFF,TGTGCCAGCAGCTTAAAAACCGGCAGGCCGGCAACTAATGAAAAACTGTTTTTT